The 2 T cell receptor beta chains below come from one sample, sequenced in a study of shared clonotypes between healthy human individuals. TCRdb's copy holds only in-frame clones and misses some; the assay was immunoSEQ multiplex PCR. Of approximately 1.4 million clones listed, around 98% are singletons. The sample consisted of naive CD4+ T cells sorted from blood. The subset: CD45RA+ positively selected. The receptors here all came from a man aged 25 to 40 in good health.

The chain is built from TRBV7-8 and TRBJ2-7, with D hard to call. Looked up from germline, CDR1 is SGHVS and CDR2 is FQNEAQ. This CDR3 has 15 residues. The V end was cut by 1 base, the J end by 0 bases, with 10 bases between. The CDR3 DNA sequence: TGTGCCAGCAGCTTAGACAGAACTTACTCCTACGAGCAGTACTTC. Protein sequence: CASSLDRTYSYEQYF.

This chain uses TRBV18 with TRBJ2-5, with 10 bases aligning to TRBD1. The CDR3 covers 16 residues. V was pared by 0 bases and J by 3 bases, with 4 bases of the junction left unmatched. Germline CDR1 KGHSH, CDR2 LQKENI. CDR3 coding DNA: TGTGCCAGCTCACCACCCGGGGACAGGGGAGAAGAGACCCAGTACTTC. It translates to CASSPPGDRGEETQYF.